This TCR beta chain was recovered during a study of blood T cell repertoires in COVID-19 (dated by TCRdb to about 2020). About the study as a whole: Collaborator samples came from the United States, Italy and Spain and covered acute and convalescent phases of COVID-19. The prospective study material was composed of cDNA or gDNA derived from T cells, B-cell-depleted T cells, or PBMCs. Subjects who had been exposed to COVID-19, were actively infected with it, or had recovered from it provided the deeply sampled blood TCRbeta repertoires that made up the dataset. The repertoires were released in a freely available public database meant as a resource for research on the immune response to SARS-CoV-2. The samples were drawn from two sources: the first 160 participants of the ongoing ImmuneRACE study, and about 1,300 subjects contributed by 6 global collaborators. A de-identified subject ID, COVID-19 status, age in years and sex were almost always included in the sample metadata. Where available, HLA class I and class II types were taken from metadata supplied by the sample provider and were not determined by assay-based typing.

The CDR1 and CDR2 encoded by the germline V gene are KGHSH and LQKENI. At the junction V is shortened by 3 bases and J by 1 base; bases outside the gene matches: 3. The CDR3 numbers 16 residues from cysteine through phenylalanine. Here the CDR3 DNA is all that survives: 48 bases in frame from base 1. For this clone: Its antigen specificity is not known. Base qualities are not provided; no much larger clone lies one nucleotide away.

TCRbeta CDR3 regions were amplified from genomic DNA using the immunoSEQ Assay, a bias-controlled multiplex PCR. Concerning the study's data processing: The number of nucleated cells in each sample was estimated from the amplification of reference gene primers within the assay. To quantify the absolute abundance of each unique TCRbeta CDR3 rearrangement, sequence reads were collapsed and filtered. Productive Simpson clonality was computed per sample as the square root of Simpson's diversity index over productive rearrangements. TCRdb carries this immuneACCESS record with in-frame sequences only. Its versions omit some clonotypes, under half of them owing to an unresolved V gene in the studies checked, with the rest unexplained. Clonal size and the V and J genes are those of that table, whereas D and trimming came from the DNA. The sample contains 200,000 to 250,000 clones, less than 85% of them found a single time. Together, the top ten hold 4.5% to 6% of the sample.

Whole blood was collected in K2EDTA tubes by collaborating institutions according to the institutions' own protocols. For TCRbeta analysis, collaborator samples were shipped as frozen whole blood, as isolated PBMCs, or as DNA extracted from either sample type. Paper-wide results and their limitations: Clinical and demographic metadata were provided uncurated, with the amount varying by source and participant.

The origin of this receptor is a woman of 80 years or more with active or convalescent COVID-19. Here the chain combines TRBV18 and TRBJ2-2; 9 middle bases align to TRBD1. What was sequenced was peripheral blood. The CDR3 protein is CASSPGTGRNTGELFF. The DNA is TGTGCCAGCTCACCCGGGACAGGGAGGAACACCGGGGAGCTGTTTTTT.